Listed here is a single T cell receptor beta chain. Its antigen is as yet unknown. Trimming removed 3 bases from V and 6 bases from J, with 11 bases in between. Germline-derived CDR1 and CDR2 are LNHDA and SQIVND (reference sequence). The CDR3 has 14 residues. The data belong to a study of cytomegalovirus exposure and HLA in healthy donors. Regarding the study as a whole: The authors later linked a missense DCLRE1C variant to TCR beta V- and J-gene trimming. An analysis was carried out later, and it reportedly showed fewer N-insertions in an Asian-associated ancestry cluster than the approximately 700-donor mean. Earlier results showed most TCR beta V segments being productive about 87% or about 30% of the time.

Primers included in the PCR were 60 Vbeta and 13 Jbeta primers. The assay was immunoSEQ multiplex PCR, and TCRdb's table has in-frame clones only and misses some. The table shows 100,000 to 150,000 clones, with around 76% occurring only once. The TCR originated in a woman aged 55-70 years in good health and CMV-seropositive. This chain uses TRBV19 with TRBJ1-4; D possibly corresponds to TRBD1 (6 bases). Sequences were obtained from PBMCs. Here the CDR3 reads CASSIWGPDEKLFF. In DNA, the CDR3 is TGTGCCAGTAGTATTTGGGGGCCGGATGAAAAACTGTTTTTT.